This TCR beta chain comes out of a study of early T cells in non-severe SARS-CoV-2 infection. At the level of the study: It was bulk RNA from unsorted whole blood that was sequenced, and the chains were unpaired.

As part of library construction, unique molecular identifiers were attached to individual cDNA molecules. MiXCR, applied by TCRdb to the 5' RACE reads, yields one record per CDR3 protein. The data contain about 52,000 distinct CDR3 sequences, roughly 9.6% of them seen just once; the ten biggest clones take up less than 15%. This clonotype was seen a few times. What it recognizes is unknown. Study-level findings and limits: Matching against VDJdb likely underestimated virus-specific expansions, favoring anti-spike CD8.

The sample consisted of whole blood. This receptor was obtained from an adult who was a healthcare worker with PCR-confirmed SARS-CoV-2 infection or an uninfected control (not recorded which).

The CDR3 DNA reads as TGTGCCAGCAGCGCTACAGGGTCTCGGCAGTATTTT. The encoded protein is CASSATGSRQYF. The chain employs TRBV7-9 and TRBJ2-3; possible D gene TRBD1, 6 bases. CDR1 is SEHNR, CDR2 FQNEAQ, per germline (reference sequence). The CDR3 runs 12 residues. With 5 bases removed from V and 11 bases from J, the gap between germline ends came to 14 bases.